Each of the 12 T cell receptor beta chains below was sequenced from the same sample in a study of blood T cell repertoires in COVID-19. Using immunoSEQ multiplex PCR, the repertoire was profiled, and TCRdb retains in-frame clones only, with some absent. The sample comprises roughly 150,000 clones, 78% of which are singletons, and more than 11% rests with the top ten. Sequenced input: peripheral blood. All receptors derive from a woman older than 75 with acute or convalescent COVID-19.

In DNA, the CDR3 is TGTGCCAGCAGCCCGGGCCTGTGGGGACAGGGGCCCAAGGGAAACGGGGAGCTGTTTTTT. Translating it yields CASSPGLWGQGPKGNGELFF. The rearrangement uses TRBV9 and TRBJ2-2, with 10 bases fitting TRBD1. CDR1 SGDLS and CDR2 YYNGEE come from the germline V gene. The CDR3 runs to 20 residues. The V and J ends lost 4 bases and 7 bases, in that order; junction bases with no gene match: 22.

In its sample, this clone was seen once. V usage is TRBV7-8 and J usage is TRBJ2-1; maybe TRBD2 (6 bases). This CDR3 has 12 residues. Trimming shortened V by 5 bases and J by 10 bases, and 12 bases separated the two germline ends. Germline-derived CDR1 and CDR2 are SGHVS and FQNEAQ. The CDR3 DNA is TGTGCCAGCAGCCCACAGGAGGGCGAGCAGTTCTTC. It codes for CASSPQEGEQFF. Complete variable domain (other parts from reference TRBV7-8 and TRBJ2-1): GAGVSQSPRYKVAKRGQDVALRCDPISGHVSLFWYQQALGQGPEFLTYFQNEAQLDKSGLPSDRFFAERPEGSVSTLKIQRTQQEDSAVYLCASSPQEGEQFFGPGTRLTVL.

CDR3 bases: TGTGCCAGCTCAGAGGGAATCCGGGACGAGCAGTACTTC. Encoded protein: CASSEGIRDEQYF. The chain has TRBV18 and TRBJ2-7, with a tentative D call TRBD2 (5 bases). This CDR3 is built from 13 residues. Germline values: CDR1 KGHSH, CDR2 LQKENI. V was trimmed by 5 bases and J by 5 bases, leaving 13 bases between them.

In this sample, this clone turned up once. The chain links TRBV19 to TRBJ2-7, with 7 positions matching TRBD1. This CDR3 spans 13 amino acids. J gave up 4 bases and V 9 bases, and 9 bases lay outside the gene matches. Per the germline V gene, CDR1 is LNHDA and CDR2 is SQIVND (reference sequence). The CDR3 sequence: CASSWDSSYEQYF. The CDR3 nucleotides read TGTGCCAGCTCCTGGGACAGCAGTTACGAGCAGTACTTC.

The chain carries TRBV18 and TRBJ2-3; 8 bases agree with TRBD2. Germline-derived CDR1 and CDR2 are KGHSH and LQKENI. CDR3 length equals 16 residues. V was pared by 4 bases and J by 3 bases, with 9 bases of the junction left unmatched. CDR3 sequence (DNA): TGTGCCAGCTCACTCCGGGGAGCGGGAGCTACAGATACGCAGTATTTT. It specifies CASSLRGAGATDTQYF. Full variable domain (rest looked up from reference TRBV18 and TRBJ2-3): NAGVMQNPRHLVRRRGQEARLRCSPMKGHSHVYWYRQLPEEGLKFMVYLQKENIIDESGMPKERFSAEFPKEGPSILRIQQVVRGDSAAYFCASSLRGAGATDTQYFGPGTRLTVL.

The gene calls are TRBV6-1 and TRBJ1-5, with 10 bases that match TRBD1. V dropped 3 bases and J dropped 6; count of bases not matched to a gene: 5. Germline-derived CDR1 and CDR2 are MNHNS and SASEGT. The CDR3 is 15 residues long. The CDR3 loop reads CASSETGGGGQPQHF. The CDR3 DNA reads as TGTGCCAGCAGTGAGACAGGGGGCGGAGGTCAGCCCCAGCATTTT.

The chain is built from TRBV28 and TRBJ1-5, with D possibly being TRBD1 (5 bases). The CDR3 contains 16 residues. Per germline, CDR1 MDHEN and CDR2 SYDVKM. V dropped 8 bases and J dropped 7 bases, with 24 bases sitting between them. The CDR3 loop reads CASSTGGGGRRQPQHF. The CDR3 bases are TGTGCCAGCTCTACGGGGGGGGGAGGAAGGCGGCAGCCCCAGCATTTT.

This clone showed up just once. The J gene is TRBJ1-3, the V gene TRBV10-3; 7 bases match TRBD1. Germline CDR1 is ENHRY and CDR2 is SYGVKD. The CDR3 sequence is 19 residues long. The junction had 13 bases not matched to a gene; V was cut back by 2 bases and J by 0 bases. CDR3 bases: TGTGCCATCAGTGAGATCGGGACAGCAGGCGCCTTCTCTGGAAACACCATATATTTT. It codes for CAISEIGTAGAFSGNTIYF.

This chain connects TRBV2 to TRBJ1-1, with TRBD1 matching 7 bases. V lost 9 bases, J lost 5 bases, and 9 bases stayed unmatched. CDR3 size: 13 residues. Germline V gene sequence: CDR1 SNHLY, CDR2 FYNNEI. The CDR3 here is CARTKQGPTEAFF. The CDR3 DNA follows: TGTGCCAGAACAAAACAGGGGCCAACTGAAGCTTTCTTT.

This sequence joins TRBV15 and TRBJ2-7; no definite D call. The CDR3 extends over 14 amino acids. CDR1 and CDR2 (germline): LNHNV, YYDKDF (reference sequence). Deletions cut 0 bases from V and 2 bases from J, with 8 bases between. The CDR3 DNA is TGTGCCACCAGCAGAGACTTGTTAACCTACGAGCAGTACTTC. Its translation: CATSRDLLTYEQYF.

This chain joins TRBV19 and TRBJ1-5; 9 nucleotides agree with TRBD1. J was trimmed by 4 bases and V by 6 bases; bases with no gene match: 13. This CDR3 has 17 residues. Per germline, CDR1 LNHDA and CDR2 SQIVND (reference sequence). The CDR3 nucleotides read TGTGCCAGTAGCCTGACATCCGGGACAGGGCGGAATCAGCCCCAGCATTTT. Its protein product is CASSLTSGTGRNQPQHF.

The chain has TRBV7-6 and TRBJ1-6; TRBD1 is a possible D gene (5 bases). Germline lookup yields CDR1 SGHVS and CDR2 FNYEAQ. This CDR3 has 15 amino acids. V shed 2 bases and J shed 6 bases, with 11 bases lying between them. The CDR3 bases are TGTGCCAGCAGCTTATCAGGGCCGCTTAATTCACCCCTCCACTTT. Translation: CASSLSGPLNSPLHF.